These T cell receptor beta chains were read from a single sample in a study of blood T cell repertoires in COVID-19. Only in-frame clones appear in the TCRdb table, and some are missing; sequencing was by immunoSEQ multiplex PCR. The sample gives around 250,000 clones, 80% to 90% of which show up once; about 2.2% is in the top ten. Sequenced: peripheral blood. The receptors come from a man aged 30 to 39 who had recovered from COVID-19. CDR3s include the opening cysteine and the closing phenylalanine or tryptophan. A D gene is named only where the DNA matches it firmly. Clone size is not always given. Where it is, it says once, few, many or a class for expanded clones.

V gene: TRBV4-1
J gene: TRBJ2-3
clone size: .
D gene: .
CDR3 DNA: TGCGCCAGCAGTCCAGGGGCCACTGGGGGGGCAGATACGCAGTATTTT
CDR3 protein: CASSPGATGGADTQYF

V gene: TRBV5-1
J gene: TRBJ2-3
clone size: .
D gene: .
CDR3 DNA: TGCGCCAGCAGCTCTAGCAGCTTCACAGATACGCAGTATTTT
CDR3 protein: CASSSSSFTDTQYF

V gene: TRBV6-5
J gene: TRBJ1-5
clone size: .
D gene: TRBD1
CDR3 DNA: TGTGCCAGCAGTTACAGGGGGCATCAGCCCCAGCATTTT
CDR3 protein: CASSYRGHQPQHF

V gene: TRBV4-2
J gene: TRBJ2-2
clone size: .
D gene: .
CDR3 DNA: TGTGCCAGCAGCCAAGGAAGGACCAGGGCACCACGCGGGGAGCTGTTTTTT
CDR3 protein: CASSQGRTRAPRGELFF

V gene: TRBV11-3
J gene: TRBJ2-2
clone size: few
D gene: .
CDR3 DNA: TGTGCCAGCAGCTTGGGGGCGAACGGGGAGCTGTTTTTT
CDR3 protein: CASSLGANGELFF

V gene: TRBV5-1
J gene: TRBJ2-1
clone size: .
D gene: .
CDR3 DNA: TGCGCCAGCAGCTGGTCGGCCAGGGTAGATGAGCAGTTCTTC
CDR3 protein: CASSWSARVDEQFF

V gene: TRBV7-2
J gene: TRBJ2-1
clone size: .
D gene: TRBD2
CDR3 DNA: TGTGCCAGCAGCTTCTTTAGCGGGGGCTTCTCCTACAATGAGCAGTTCTTC
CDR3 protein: CASSFFSGGFSYNEQFF

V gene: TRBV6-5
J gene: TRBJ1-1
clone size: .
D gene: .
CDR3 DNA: TGTGCCAGCAGCCGGAGGGACACTGAAGCTTTCTTT
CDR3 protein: CASSRRDTEAFF

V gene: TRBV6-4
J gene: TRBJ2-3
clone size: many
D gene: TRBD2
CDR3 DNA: TGTGCCAGCAGCCTAGCGGGGGACACAGATACGCAGTATTTT
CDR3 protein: CASSLAGDTDTQYF

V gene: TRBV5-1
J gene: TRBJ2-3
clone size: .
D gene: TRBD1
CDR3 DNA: TGCGCCAGCAGCCCCCGACAGGGGGCGCGCACAGATACGCAGTATTTT
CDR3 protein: CASSPRQGARTDTQYF

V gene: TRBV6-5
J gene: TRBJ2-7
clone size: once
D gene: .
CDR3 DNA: TGTGCCAGCAGTTACCAGCCAGGCGGGGTCGGGGAGCAGTACTTC
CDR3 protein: CASSYQPGGVGEQYF

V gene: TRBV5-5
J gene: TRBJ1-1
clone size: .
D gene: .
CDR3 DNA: TGTGCCAGCAGCTTGATAGGGGCAAGCACTGAAGCTTTCTTT
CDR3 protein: CASSLIGASTEAFF

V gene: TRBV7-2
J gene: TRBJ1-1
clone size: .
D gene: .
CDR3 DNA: TGTGCCAGCAGCTTAGGACGGACAGTGATCTTGAGTGAAGCTTTCTTT
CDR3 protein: CASSLGRTVILSEAFF

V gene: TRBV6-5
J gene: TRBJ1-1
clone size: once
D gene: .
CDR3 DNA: TGTGCCAGCGAGGAACTCCTCATGAACACTGAAGCTTTCTTT
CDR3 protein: CASEELLMNTEAFF

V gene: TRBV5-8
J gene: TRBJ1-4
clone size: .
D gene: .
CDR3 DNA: TGTGCCAGCAGCTTGGGGGGCAGCTTGGGTGGTGAAAAACTGTTTTTT
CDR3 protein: CASSLGGSLGGEKLFF

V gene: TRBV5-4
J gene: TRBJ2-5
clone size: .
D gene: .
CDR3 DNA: TGTGCCAGCAGCTTGGTCGGGAGTTACCAAGAGACCCAGTACTTC
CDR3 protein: CASSLVGSYQETQYF

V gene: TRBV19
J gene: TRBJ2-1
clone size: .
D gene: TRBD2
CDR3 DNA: TGTGCCAGTAGTATCGGACTAGCGGGGGGCGGTGAGCAGTTCTTC
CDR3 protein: CASSIGLAGGGEQFF

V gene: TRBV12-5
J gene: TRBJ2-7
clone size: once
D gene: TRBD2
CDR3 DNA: TGTGCTAGTGGTTTGTCCCTCCCCTTGACTAGCGGGGTTTACGAGCAGTACTTC
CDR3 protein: CASGLSLPLTSGVYEQYF

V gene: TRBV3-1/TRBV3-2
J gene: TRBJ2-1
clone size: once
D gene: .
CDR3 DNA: TGTGCCAGCAGCCCGTTACGGCCGGGAACTATCTACAATGAGCAGTTCTTC
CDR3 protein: CASSPLRPGTIYNEQFF

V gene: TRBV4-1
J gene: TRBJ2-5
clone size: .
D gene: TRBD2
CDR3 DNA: TGCGCCAGCAGCCAAGATCGGAGCGGGGGGGCCACCCAGTACTTC
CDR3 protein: CASSQDRSGGATQYF

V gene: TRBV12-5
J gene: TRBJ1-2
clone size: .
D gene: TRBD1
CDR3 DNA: TGTGCTAGTGGTTTGGTACAGGCGGGACAGACCCATGGCTACACCTTC
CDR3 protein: CASGLVQAGQTHGYTF

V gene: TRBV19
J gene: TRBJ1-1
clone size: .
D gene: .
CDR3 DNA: TGTGCCAGTAGTGAACTAACGGGAGGATATCACACTGAAGCTTTCTTT
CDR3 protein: CASSELTGGYHTEAFF

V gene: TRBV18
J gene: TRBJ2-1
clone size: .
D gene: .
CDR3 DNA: TGTGCCAGCTCCGCTATCTCCAATGAGCAGTTCTTC
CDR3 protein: CASSAISNEQFF

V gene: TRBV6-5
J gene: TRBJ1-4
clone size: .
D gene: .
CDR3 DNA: TGTGCCAGCAGTGACTCCGGGAGGGGGAATGAAAAACTGTTTTTT
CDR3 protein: CASSDSGRGNEKLFF

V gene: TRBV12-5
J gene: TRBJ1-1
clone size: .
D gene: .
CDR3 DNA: TGTGCTAGTGGGACGGGGTACTACTCGTCTGAAGCTTTCTTT
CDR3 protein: CASGTGYYSSEAFF

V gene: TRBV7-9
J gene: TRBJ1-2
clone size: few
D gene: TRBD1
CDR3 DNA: TGTGCCAGCAGCTTCGCTACAGGGGGGTTGTACTATGGCTACACCTTC
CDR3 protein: CASSFATGGLYYGYTF

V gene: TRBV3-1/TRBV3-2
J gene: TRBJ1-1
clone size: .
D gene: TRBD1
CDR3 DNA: TGTGCCAGCAGTCCCCGATTGCGGAAACTGGGACAGGCTAACACTGAAGCTTTCTTT
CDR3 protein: CASSPRLRKLGQANTEAFF

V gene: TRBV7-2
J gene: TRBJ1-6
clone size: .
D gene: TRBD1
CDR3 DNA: TGTGCCAGCAGCTGGGGGACAGGGTACGCTTCACCCCTCCACTTT
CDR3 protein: CASSWGTGYASPLHF

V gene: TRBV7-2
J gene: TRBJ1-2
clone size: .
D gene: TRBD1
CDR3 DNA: TGTGCCAGCAGCCCCGGATACTATACAGGGGGGGGCGACACCTTC
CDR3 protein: CASSPGYYTGGGDTF

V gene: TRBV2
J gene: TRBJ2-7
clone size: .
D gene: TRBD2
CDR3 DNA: TGTGCCAGCAGTGATATGCGGGGGGCTTGGTACGAGCAGTACTTC
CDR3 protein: CASSDMRGAWYEQYF

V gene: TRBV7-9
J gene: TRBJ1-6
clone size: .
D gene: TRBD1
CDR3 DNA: TGTGCCAGCAGCTTCGACAGGGGGGCACCCCTCCACTTT
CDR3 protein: CASSFDRGAPLHF

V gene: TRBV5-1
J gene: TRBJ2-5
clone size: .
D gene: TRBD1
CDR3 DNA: TGCGCCAGCAGCCTCCCGACAGGGTCCGCCGGGGAGACCCAGTACTTC
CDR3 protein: CASSLPTGSAGETQYF

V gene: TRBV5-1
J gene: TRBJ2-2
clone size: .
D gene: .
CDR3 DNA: TGCGCCAGCAGTTCTCGTGGGGGCCGGATGAACACCGGGGAGCTGTTTTTT
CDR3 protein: CASSSRGGRMNTGELFF

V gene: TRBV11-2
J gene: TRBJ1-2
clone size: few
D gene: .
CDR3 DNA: TGTGCCACCACGGGAGGGTTCGGCTATGGCTACACCTTC
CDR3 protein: CATTGGFGYGYTF

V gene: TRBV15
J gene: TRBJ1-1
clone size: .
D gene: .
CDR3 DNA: TGTGCCACCAGTCCAAACCCATTAACAGCGAACACTGAAGCTTTCTTT
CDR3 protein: CATSPNPLTANTEAFF

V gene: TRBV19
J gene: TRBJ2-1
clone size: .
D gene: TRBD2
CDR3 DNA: TGTGCCAGTACGAGGGATCGGCGGGGGAGCTATAGTTTATACAATGAGCAGTTCTTC
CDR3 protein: CASTRDRRGSYSLYNEQFF

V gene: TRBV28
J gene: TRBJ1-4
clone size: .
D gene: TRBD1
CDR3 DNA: TGTGCCAGCAGGGGACAGTACCCTAATGAAAAACTGTTTTTT
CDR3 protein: CASRGQYPNEKLFF

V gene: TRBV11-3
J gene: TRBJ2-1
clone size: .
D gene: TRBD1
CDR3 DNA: TGTGCCAGCAGCGGACAGGGGGGCTCCTACAATGAGCAGTTCTTC
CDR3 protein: CASSGQGGSYNEQFF

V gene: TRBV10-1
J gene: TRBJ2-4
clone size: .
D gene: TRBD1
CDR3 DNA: TGCGCCAGCAGTGAAGGGATGTGGACAGGGGAAAACATTCAGTACTTC
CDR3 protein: CASSEGMWTGENIQYF

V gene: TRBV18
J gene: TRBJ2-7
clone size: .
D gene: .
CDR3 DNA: TGTGCCAGCTCACCACCGGAGGGAGTGAACGAGCAGTACTTC
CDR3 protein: CASSPPEGVNEQYF

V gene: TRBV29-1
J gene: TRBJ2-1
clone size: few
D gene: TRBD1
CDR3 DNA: TGCAGCGCCAAACCGGGACAGGGGCTAACTGAGCAGTTCTTC
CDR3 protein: CSAKPGQGLTEQFF

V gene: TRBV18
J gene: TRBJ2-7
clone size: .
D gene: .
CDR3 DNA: TGTGCCAGCTCACCAGAGTATACCTTCCTAGGCGAGCAGTACTTC
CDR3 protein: CASSPEYTFLGEQYF

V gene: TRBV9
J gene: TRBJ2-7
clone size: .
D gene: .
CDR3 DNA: TGTGCCAGCAGCGTAGGAGTGGGTTCCAGGGAAACCTACGAGCAGTACTTC
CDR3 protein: CASSVGVGSRETYEQYF

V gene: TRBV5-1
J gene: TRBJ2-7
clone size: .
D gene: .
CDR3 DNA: TGCGCCAGCAGCCCCCGACTAGATTCCTACGAGCAGTACTTC
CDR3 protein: CASSPRLDSYEQYF

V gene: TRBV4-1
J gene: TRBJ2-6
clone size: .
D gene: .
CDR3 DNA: TGCGCCAGCAGCCAAGGGAGGGCTGGTGGGGCCAACGTCCTGACTTTC
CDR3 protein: CASSQGRAGGANVLTF

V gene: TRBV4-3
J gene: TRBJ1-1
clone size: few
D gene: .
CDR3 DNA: TGCGCCAGCAGCCAAGACAGGAACACTGAAGCTTTCTTT
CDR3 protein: CASSQDRNTEAFF

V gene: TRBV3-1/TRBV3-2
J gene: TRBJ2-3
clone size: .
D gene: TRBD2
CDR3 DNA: TGTGCCAGCAGCCAAGATGAGTGGACTAGCGGGGGTGGACCAGATACGCAGTATTTT
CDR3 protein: CASSQDEWTSGGGPDTQYF

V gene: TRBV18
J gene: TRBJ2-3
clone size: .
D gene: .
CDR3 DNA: TGTGCCAGCTCACCAACGGGGAGTGAAGATACGCAGTATTTT
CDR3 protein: CASSPTGSEDTQYF

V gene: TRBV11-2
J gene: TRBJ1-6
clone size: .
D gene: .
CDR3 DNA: TGTGCCAGCAGCTTTCGGGGGTTAGAGAATTCACCCCTCCACTTT
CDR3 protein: CASSFRGLENSPLHF

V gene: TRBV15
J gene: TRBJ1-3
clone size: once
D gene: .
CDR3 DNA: TGTGCCACCCAGTCTTACTCTGGAAACACCATATATTTT
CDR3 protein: CATQSYSGNTIYF

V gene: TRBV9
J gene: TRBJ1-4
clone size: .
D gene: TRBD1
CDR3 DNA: TGTGCCAGCAGCGGAGGAGTGGGACAGGGAGGTGAAAAACTGTTTTTT
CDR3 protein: CASSGGVGQGGEKLFF

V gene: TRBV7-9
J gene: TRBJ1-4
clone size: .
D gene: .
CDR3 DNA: TGTGCCAGCAGCTTTAGGCGGGAACGGGATGAAAAACTGTTTTTT
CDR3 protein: CASSFRRERDEKLFF

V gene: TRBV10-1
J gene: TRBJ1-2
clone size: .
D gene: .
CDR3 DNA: TGCGCCAGCAGTGTTCAGGGGAGCGATGGCTACACCTTC
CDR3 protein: CASSVQGSDGYTF

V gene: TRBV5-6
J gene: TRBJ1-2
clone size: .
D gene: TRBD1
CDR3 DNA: TGTGCCAGCAGCTTATTGACAGGGAGTGGTGGCTACACCTTC
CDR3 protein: CASSLLTGSGGYTF

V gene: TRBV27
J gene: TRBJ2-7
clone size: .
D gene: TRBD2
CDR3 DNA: TGTGCCAGCAGTACCTCTAGCGGGGGTCCCCCTCTTGGGCAGTACTTC
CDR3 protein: CASSTSSGGPPLGQYF

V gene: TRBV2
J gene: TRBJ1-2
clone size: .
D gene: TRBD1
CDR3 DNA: TGTGCCAGCAGTACCAATCGGGACAGACGGGGCTACACCTTC
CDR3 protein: CASSTNRDRRGYTF

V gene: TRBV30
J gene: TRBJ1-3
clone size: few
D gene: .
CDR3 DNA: TGTGCCTGGGGATTACAGGGAGCAAACACCATATATTTT
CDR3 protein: CAWGLQGANTIYF

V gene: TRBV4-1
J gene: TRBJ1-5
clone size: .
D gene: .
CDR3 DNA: TGCGCCAGCAGCCAAGAGTATACGGCAGGGGCTCAGCCCCAGCATTTT
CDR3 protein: CASSQEYTAGAQPQHF

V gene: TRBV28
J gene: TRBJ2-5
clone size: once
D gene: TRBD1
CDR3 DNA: TGTGCCAGCCTCCGGGACAGGGCTTTTGAGACCCAGTACTTC
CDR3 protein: CASLRDRAFETQYF